Here is one T cell receptor beta chain with its context. Its antigen is not identified. Libraries were prepared by immunoSEQ multiplex PCR; TCRdb keeps only in-frame clonotypes and omits some of them. This table holds roughly 40,000 clones, about two thirds found once. Once cultured for nine to ten days, the cells underwent separation to obtain CD4+ T cells. All study participants received two doses of BNT162b2 or mRNA-1273 vaccine. The study found no prior SARS-CoV-2 infection in the vaccine recipients, who tested negative for nucleocapsid antibodies. Half of the medium was exchanged for IL-2 medium on both days 3 and 7. This specimen comes from a study of vaccination effects on CD4 cells after COVID-19. From germline, CDR1 is SNHLY and CDR2 FYNNEI. The length of the CDR3 is 14 residues. Between the trimmed V and J ends, which lost 4 bases and 2 bases, there was a span of 12 bases. Study results and limitations: Clones of infection and vaccine origin contracted markedly late after vaccination. The authors studied few convalescent patients and collected no early post-infection timepoints.

Specimen: CD4+ T cells from PBMCs cultured without peptide, collected after COVID-19 vaccination. This receptor was obtained from a human donor who received a COVID-19 vaccine. The rearrangement joins TRBV2 to TRBJ2-7; D is ambiguous. Here the CDR3 reads CASSAPITTYEQYF. In DNA, the CDR3 is TGTGCCAGCAGTGCGCCCATTACAACCTACGAGCAGTACTTC.